This T cell receptor (beta chain) was observed in a study of shared clonotypes between healthy human individuals. Details on this clone: Other DNA sequences in this specimen translate into the identical CDR3.

V was pared by 3 bases and J by 3 bases, with 6 bases of the junction left unmatched. This CDR3 comprises 15 residues. CDR1 and CDR2 from the germline V gene are MNHNS and SASEGT. It was at deep level that the assay was run. Data came from immunoSEQ multiplex PCR; TCRdb stores just in-frame clones and leaves some out. The sample consists of some 2,000,000 clones, about 95% of them appearing once. Naive CD8 isolation took CD45RO-negative cells positively selected for CCR7 and excluded terminally differentiated effector memory CD45RA+ cells. Donors were healthy HIV-negative adults without recently reported acute infections or vaccinations. The study drew all its donors from Caucasian adults living in Nashville, Tennessee.

The sequence was collected from a man in his late teens or twenties in good health. Sequencing was done on a sample of naive CD8+ T cells sorted from blood. V and J are TRBV6-1 and TRBJ2-3; 7 nucleotides align to TRBD1. The DNA of the CDR3 is TGTGCCAGCAGTGAGGTGACAGGGAATACAGATACGCAGTATTTT. Translating gives CASSEVTGNTDTQYF.